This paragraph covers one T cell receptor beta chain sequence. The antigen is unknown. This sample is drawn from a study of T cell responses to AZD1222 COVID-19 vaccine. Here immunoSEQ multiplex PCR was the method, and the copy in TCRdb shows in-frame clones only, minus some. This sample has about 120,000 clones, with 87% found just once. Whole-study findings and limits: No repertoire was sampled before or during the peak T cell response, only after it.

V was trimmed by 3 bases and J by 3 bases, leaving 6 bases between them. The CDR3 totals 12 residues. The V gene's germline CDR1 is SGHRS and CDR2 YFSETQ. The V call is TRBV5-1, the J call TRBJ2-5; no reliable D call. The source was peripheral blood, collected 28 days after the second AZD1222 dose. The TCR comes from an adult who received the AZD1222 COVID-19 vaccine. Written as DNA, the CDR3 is TGCGCCAGCAGCTATTCCGAAGAGACCCAGTACTTC. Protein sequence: CASSYSEETQYF.